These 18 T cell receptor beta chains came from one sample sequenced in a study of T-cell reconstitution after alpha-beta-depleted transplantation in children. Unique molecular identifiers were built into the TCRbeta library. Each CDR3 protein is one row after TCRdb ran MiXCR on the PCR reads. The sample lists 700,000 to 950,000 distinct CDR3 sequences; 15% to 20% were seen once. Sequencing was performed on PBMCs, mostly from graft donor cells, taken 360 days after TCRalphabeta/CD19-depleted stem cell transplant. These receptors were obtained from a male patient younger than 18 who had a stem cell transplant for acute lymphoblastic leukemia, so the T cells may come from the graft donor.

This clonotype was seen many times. DNA for the CDR3: TGTGCCAGCACCACGACGATGGGGACAGGGACTTATACGCAGTATTTT. Residues: CASTTTMGTGTYTQYF. V is TRBV21-1 and J is TRBJ2-3; the table names TRBD1, a call not compared with the DNA. TRBV21-1 is listed as a pseudogene. The CDR3 is 16 amino acids.

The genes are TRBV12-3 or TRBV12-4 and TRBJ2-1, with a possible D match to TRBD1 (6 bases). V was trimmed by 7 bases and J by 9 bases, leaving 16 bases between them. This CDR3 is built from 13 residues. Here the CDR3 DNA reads TGTGCCAGCAACCTAGAGGGGGTAGTTGAGCAGTTCTTC. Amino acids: CASNLEGVVEQFF.

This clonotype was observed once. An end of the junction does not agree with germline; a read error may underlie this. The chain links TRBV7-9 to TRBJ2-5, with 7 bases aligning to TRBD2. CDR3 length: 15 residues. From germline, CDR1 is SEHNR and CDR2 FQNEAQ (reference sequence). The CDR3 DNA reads TGTGCCAGCAGCTTAGAAGTGGGAGGGCAAGAGACCCAGCACTTC. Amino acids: CASSLEVGGQETQHF.

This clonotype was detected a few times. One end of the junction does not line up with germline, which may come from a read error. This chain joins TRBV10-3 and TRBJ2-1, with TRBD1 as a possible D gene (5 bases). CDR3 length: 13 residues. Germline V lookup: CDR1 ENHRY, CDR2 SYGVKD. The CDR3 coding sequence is TGTGCCATCAGCCCAGACAGTCCCAATAAGCAGTTCTTC. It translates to CAISPDSPNKQFF.

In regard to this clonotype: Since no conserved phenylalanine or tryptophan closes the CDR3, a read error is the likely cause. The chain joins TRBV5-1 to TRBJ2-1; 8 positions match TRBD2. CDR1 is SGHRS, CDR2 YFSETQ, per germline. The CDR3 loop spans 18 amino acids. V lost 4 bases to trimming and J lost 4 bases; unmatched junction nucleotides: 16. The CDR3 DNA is TGCGCCAGCAGCCCTGGACTAGCCGCCGGGCGCGAATACAATGAGCAGTTCTGC. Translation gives CASSPGLAAGREYNEQFC.

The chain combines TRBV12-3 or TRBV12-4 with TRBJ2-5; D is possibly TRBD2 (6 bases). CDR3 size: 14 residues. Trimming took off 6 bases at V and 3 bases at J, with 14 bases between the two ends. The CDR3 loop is CASRKLAAKETQYF. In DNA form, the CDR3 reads TGTGCCAGCAGGAAATTAGCGGCCAAAGAGACCCAGTACTTC.

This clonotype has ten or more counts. For the CDR3, the DNA is TGCGCCAGCAGCTTTGCACAGGGACTCTATGGCTACACCTTC. It translates to CASSFAQGLYGYTF. The chain carries TRBV5-1 and TRBJ1-2; tentatively, D is TRBD1 (6 bases). Trimming cost V 2 bases and J 4 bases, with 12 bases left between them. Germline loops: CDR1 SGHRS, CDR2 YFSETQ. CDR3 length: 14 residues.

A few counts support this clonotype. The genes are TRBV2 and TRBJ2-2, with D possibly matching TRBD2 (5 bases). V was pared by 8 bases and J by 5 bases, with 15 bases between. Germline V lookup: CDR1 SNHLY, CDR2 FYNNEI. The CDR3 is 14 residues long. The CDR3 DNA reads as TGTGCCAGCGGACCTTGGACTTCTACCGGGGAGCTGTTTTTT. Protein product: CASGPWTSTGELFF.

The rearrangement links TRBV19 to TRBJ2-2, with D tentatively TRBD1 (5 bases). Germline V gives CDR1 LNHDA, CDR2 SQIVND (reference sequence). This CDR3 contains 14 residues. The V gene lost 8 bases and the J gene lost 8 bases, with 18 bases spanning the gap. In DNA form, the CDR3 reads TGTGCCAGTTCCCCCACAGGTACAACGGGGGAGCTGTTTTTT. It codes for CASSPTGTTGELFF. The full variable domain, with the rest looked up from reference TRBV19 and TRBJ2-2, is DGGITQSPKYLFRKEGQNVTLSCEQNLNHDAMYWYRQDPGQGLRLIYYSQIVNDFQKGDIAEGYSVSREKKESFPLTVTSAQKNPTAFYLCASSPTGTTGELFFGEGSRLTVL.

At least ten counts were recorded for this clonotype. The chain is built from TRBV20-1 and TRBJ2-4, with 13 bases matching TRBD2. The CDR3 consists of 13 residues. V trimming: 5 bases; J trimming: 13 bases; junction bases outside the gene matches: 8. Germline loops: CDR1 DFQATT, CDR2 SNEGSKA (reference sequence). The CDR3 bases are TGCAGTGCTGGAGGACTAGCGGGAGTTACCCAGTACTTC. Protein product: CSAGGLAGVTQYF.

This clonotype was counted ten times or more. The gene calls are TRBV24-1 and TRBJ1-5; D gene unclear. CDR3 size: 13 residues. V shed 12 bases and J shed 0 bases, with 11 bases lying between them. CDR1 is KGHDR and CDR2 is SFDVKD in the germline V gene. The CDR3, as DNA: TGTGCCTCCCAGGAGTATAGCAATCAGCCCCAGCATTTT. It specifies CASQEYSNQPQHF.

The DNA of the CDR3 is TGTGCCATCAGTCCGGGAGGGACAGTGGTCACTGAAGCTTTCTTT. Its protein is CAISPGGTVVTEAFF. V and J are TRBV10-3 and TRBJ1-1, with TRBD1 identical over 7 bases. The CDR3 contains 15 residues. Trimming cost V 5 bases and J 4 bases; bases outside gene matches: 10. The germline CDR1 and CDR2 sequences are ENHRY and SYGVKD.

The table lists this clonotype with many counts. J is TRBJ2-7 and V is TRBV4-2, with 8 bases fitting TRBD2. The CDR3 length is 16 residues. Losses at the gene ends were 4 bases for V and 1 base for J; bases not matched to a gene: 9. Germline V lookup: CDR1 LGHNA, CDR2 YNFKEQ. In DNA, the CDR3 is TGTGCCAGCAGCCTAGACCCTGGGACTAGTTCCTACGAGCAGTACTTC. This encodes CASSLDPGTSSYEQYF.

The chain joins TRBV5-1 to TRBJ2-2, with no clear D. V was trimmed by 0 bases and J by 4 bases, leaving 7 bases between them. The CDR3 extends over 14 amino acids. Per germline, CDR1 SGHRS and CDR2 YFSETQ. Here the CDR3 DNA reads TGCGCCAGCAGCTTGGTTGGGTTCACCGGGGAGCTGTTTTTT. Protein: CASSLVGFTGELFF.

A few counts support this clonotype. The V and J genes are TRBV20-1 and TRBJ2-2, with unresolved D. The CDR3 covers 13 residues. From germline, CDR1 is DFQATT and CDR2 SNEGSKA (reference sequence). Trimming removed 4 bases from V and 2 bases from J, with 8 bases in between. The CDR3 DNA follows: TGCAGTGCTAAGCCCCAAAACACCGGGGAGCTGTTTTTT. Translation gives CSAKPQNTGELFF.

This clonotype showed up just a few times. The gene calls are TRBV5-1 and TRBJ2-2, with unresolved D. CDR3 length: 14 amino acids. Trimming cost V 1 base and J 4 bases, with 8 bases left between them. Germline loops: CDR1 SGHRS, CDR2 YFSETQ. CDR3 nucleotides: TGCGCCAGCAGCTTGCCATTTCGCACCGGGGAGCTGTTTTTT. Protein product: CASSLPFRTGELFF.

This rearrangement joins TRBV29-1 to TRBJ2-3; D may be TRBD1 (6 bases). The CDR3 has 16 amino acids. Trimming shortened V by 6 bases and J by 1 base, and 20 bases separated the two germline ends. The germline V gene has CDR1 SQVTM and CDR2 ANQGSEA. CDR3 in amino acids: CSVRRPRGPGTDTQYF. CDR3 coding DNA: TGCAGCGTACGGCGCCCCAGGGGTCCAGGCACAGATACGCAGTATTTT.

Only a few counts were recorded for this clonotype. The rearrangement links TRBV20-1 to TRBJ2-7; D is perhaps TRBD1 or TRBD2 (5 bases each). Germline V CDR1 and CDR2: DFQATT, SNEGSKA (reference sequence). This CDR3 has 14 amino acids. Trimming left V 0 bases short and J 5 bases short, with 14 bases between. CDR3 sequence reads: CSARDRGPLDEQYF. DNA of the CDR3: TGCAGTGCTAGAGATAGGGGACCTCTCGACGAGCAGTACTTC.